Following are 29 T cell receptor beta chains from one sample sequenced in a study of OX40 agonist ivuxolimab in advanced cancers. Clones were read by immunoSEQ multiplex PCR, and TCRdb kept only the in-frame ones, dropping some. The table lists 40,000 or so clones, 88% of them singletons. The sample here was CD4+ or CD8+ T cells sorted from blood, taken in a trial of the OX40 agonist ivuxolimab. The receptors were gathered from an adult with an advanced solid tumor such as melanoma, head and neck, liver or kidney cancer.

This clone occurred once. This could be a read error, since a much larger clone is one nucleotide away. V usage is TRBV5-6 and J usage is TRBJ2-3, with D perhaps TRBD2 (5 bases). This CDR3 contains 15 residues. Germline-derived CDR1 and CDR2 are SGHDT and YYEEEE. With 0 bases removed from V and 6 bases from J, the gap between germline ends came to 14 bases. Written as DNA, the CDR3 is TGTGCCAGCAGCTTGGAGGTTCCCCCGGGGGATACGCAGTATTTT. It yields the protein CASSLEVPPGDTQYF.

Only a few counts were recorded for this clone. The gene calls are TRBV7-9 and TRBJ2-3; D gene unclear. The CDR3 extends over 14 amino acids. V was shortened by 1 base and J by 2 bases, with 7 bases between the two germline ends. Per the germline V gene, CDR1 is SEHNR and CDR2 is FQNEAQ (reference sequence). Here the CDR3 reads CASSLELPTDTQYF. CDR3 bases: TGTGCCAGCAGCTTAGAACTTCCCACAGATACGCAGTATTTT.

CDR3 nucleotides: TGTGCCAGCAGCCCCCCCGGGAACCGAGAGCAGTTCTTC. Translating gives CASSPPGNREQFF. The V and J genes are TRBV7-9 and TRBJ2-1, with D maybe TRBD2 (5 bases). The germline V and J ends were trimmed by 5 bases and 10 bases, with 15 bases remaining between them. This CDR3 is 13 amino acids long. Germline CDR1 SEHNR, CDR2 FQNEAQ (reference sequence).

The CDR3 here is CASSLGAGEAFF. The CDR3 DNA follows: TGTGCCAGCAGCTTAGGGGCAGGAGAAGCTTTCTTT. The chain recombines TRBV7-2 with TRBJ1-1; D remains unclear. V shed 1 base and J shed 8 bases, with 8 bases lying between them. Germline CDR1 reads SGHTA; CDR2 reads FQGNSA. The CDR3 runs 12 residues.

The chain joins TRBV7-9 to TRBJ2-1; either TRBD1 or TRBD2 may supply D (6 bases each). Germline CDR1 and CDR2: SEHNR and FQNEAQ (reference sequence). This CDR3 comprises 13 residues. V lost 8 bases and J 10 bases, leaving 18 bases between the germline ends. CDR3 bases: TGTGCCAGCCCCGGTAGGGGGGCCCGCGAGCAGTTCTTC. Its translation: CASPGRGAREQFF.

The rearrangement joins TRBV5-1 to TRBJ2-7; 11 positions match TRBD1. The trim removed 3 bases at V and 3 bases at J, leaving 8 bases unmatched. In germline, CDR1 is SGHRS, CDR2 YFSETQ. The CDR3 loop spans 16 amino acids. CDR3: CASSWTGGELIYEQYF. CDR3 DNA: TGCGCCAGCAGCTGGACAGGGGGCGAATTAATCTACGAGCAGTACTTC.

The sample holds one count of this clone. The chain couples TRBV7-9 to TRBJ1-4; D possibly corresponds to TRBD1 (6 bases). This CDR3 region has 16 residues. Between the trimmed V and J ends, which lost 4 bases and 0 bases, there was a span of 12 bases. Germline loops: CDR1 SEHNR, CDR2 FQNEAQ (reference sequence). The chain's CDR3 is CASSSPTGPTNEKLFF. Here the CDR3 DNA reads TGTGCCAGCAGCTCCCCCACAGGGCCAACTAATGAAAAACTGTTTTTT. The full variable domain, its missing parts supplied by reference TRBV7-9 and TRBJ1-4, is DTGVSQNPRHKITKRGQNVTFRCDPISEHNRLYWYRQTLGQGPEFLTYFQNEAQLEKSRLLSDRFSAERPKGSFSTLEIQRTEQGDSAMYLCASSSPTGPTNEKLFFGSGTQLSVL.

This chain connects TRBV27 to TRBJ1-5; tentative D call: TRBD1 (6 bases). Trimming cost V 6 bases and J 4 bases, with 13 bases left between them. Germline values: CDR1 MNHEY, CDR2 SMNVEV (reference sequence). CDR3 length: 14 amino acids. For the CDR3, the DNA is TGTGCCAGCAGACGCATAGGGGGAAATCAGCCCCAGCATTTT. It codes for CASRRIGGNQPQHF.

CDR3 amino acids: CALQDGDIDEQYF. The DNA of the CDR3 is TGTGCCCTCCAGGATGGGGACATCGACGAGCAGTACTTC. V usage is TRBV6-5 and J usage is TRBJ2-7; D may be TRBD1 (6 bases). The CDR3 has 13 residues. Germline CDR1 MNHEY, CDR2 SVGAGI. V lost 11 bases to trimming and J lost 5 bases, with 19 bases between them.

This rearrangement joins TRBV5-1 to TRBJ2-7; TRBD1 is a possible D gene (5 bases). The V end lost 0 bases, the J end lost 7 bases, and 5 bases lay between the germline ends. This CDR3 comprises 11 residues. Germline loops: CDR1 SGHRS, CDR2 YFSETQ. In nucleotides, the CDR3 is TGCGCCAGCAGCTTGGCAGGGGAGCAGTACTTC. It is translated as CASSLAGEQYF.

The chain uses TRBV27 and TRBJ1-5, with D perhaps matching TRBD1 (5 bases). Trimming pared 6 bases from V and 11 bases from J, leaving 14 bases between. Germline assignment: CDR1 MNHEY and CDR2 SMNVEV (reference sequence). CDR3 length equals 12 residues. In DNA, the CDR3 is TGTGCCAGCAGCAAGGGGCCGCCAGCCCAGCATTTT. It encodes CASSKGPPAQHF.

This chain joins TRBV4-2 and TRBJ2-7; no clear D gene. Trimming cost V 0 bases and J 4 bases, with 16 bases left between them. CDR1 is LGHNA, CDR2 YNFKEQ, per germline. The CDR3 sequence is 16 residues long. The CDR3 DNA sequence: TGTGCCAGCAGCCAAGAACATTTGGATCCGAGGTACGAGCAGTACTTC. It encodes CASSQEHLDPRYEQYF.

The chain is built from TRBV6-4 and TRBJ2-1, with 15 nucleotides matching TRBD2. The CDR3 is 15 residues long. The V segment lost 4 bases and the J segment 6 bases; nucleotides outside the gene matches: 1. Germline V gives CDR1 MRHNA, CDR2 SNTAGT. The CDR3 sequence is CASSGTSGGANEQFF. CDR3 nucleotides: TGTGCCAGCAGTGGGACTAGCGGGGGGGCCAATGAGCAGTTCTTC.

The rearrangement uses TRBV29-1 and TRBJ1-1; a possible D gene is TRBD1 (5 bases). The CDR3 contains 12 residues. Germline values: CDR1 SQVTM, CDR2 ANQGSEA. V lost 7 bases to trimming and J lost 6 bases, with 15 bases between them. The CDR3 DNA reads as TGCAGCGCCCGGGAGGGAGGGGCTGAAGCTTTCTTT. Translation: CSAREGGAEAFF. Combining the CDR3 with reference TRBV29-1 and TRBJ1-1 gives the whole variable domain SAVISQKPSRDICQRGTSLTIQCQVDSQVTMMFWYRQQPGQSLTLIATANQGSEATYESGFVIDKFPISRPNLTFSTLTVSNMSPEDSSIYLCSAREGGAEAFFGQGTRLTVV.

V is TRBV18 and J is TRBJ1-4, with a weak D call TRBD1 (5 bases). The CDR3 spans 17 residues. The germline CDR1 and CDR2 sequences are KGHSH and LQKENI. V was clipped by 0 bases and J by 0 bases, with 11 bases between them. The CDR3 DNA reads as TGTGCCAGCTCACCACCCGACGGGGGGGCAACTAATGAAAAACTGTTTTTT. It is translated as CASSPPDGGATNEKLFF.

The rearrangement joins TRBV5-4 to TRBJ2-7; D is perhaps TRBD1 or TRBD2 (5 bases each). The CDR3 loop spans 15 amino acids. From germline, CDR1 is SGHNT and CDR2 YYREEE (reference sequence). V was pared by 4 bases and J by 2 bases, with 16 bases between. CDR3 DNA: TGTGCCAGCAGCCTTGGGACCGCCCGAACCTACGAGCAGTACTTC. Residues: CASSLGTARTYEQYF.

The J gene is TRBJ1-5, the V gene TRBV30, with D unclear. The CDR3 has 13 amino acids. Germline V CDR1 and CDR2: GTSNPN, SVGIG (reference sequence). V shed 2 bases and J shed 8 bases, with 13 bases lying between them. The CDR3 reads CAWSHGSLEPQHF. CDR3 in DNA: TGTGCCTGGAGTCACGGATCACTTGAGCCCCAGCATTTT.

For the CDR3, the DNA is TGTGCCAGCAGTGAACTCGACTCCTACAATGAGCAGTTCTTC. Amino acid sequence: CASSELDSYNEQFF. This rearrangement joins TRBV6-1 to TRBJ2-1; D uncertain. Germline-derived CDR1 and CDR2 are MNHNS and SASEGT. V dropped 2 bases and J dropped 0 bases, with 5 bases sitting between them. This CDR3 comprises 14 residues.

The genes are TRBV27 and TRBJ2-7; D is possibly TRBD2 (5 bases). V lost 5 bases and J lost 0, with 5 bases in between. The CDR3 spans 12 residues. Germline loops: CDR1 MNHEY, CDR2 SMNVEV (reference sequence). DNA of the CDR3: TGTGCCAGCAGTGGGAGCTCCTACGAGCAGTACTTC. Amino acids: CASSGSSYEQYF.

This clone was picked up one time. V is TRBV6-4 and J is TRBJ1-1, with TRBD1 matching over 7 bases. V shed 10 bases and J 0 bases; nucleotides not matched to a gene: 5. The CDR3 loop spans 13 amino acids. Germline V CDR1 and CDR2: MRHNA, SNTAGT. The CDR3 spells CATRDSLNTEAFF. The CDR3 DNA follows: TGTGCCACCAGGGACAGCTTGAACACTGAAGCTTTCTTT.

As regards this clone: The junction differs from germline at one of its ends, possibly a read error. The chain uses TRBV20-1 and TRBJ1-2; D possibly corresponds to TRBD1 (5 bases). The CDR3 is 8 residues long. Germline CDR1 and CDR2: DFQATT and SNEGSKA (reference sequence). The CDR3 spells CSAMRGYF. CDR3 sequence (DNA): TGCAGTGCTATGAGGGGTTACTTC.

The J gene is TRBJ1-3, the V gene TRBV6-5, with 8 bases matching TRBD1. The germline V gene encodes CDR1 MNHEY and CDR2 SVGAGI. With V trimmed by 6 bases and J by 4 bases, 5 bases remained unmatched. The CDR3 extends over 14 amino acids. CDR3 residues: CASRQGEGGNTIYF. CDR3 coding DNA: TGTGCCAGCAGACAGGGGGAAGGGGGAAACACCATATATTTT.

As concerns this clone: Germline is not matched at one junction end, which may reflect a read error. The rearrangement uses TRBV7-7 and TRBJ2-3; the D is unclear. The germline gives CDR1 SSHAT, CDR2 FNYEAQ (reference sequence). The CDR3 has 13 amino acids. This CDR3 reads CASSLVLSSEQYF. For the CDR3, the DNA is TGTGCTAGCAGCTTAGTACTCAGTTCGGAGCAGTATTTT.

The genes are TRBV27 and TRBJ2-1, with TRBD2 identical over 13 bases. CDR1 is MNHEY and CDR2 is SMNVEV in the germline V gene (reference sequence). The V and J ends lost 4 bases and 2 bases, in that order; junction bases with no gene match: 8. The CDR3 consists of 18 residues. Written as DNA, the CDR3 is TGTGCCAGCAGTTCGCGGACTAGCGGGAGTGTCGCCTACAATGAGCAGTTCTTC. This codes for CASSSRTSGSVAYNEQFF.

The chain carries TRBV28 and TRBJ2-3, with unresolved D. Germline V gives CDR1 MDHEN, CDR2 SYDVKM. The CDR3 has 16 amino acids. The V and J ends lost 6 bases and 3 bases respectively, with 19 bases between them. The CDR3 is CASSLPLSTSTDTQYF. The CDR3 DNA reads TGTGCCAGCAGCCTTCCCTTGTCTACCTCGACAGATACGCAGTATTTT.

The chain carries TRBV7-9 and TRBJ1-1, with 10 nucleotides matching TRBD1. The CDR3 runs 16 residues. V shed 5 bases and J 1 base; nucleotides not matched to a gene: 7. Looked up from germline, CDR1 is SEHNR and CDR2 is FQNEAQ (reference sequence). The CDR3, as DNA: TGTGCCAGCAGCCAGGACCGGGACAGGGGGAACACTGAAGCTTTCTTT. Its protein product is CASSQDRDRGNTEAFF.

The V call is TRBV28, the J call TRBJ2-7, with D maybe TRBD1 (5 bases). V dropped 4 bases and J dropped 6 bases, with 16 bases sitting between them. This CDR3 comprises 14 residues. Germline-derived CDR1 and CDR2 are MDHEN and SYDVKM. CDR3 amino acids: CASSSIQGPFEQYF. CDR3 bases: TGTGCCAGCAGTTCCATCCAGGGTCCGTTCGAGCAGTACTTC.

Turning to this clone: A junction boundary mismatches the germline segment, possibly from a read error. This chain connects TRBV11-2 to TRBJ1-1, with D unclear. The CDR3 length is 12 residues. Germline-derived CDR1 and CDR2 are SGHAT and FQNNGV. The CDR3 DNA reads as TGTGTCAGCAGCTCCACCTACACTGAAGCTTTCTTT. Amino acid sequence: CVSSSTYTEAFF.

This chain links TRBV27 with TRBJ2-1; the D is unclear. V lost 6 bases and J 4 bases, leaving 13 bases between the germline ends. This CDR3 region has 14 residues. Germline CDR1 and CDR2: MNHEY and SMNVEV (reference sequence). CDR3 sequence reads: CASSPVVGYNEQFF. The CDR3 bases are TGTGCCAGCAGCCCCGTCGTGGGGTACAATGAGCAGTTCTTC.